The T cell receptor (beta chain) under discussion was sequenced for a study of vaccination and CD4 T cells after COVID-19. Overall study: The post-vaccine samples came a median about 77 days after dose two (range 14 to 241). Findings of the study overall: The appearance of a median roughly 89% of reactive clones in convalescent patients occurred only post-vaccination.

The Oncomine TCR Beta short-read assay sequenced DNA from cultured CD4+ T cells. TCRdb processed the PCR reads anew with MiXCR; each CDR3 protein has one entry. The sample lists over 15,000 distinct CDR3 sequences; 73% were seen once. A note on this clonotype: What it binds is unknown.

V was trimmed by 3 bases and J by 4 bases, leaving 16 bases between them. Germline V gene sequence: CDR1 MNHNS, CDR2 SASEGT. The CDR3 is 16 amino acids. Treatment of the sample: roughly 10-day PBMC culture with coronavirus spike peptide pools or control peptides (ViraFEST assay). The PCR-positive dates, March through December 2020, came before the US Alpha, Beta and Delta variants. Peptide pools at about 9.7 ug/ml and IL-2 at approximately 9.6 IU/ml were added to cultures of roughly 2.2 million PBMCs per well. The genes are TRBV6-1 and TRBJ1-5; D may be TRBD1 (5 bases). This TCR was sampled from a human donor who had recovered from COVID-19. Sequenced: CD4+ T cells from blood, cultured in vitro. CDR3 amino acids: CASSEGGSGWNQPQHF. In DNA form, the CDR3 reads TGTGCCAGCAGTGAGGGGGGGAGTGGGTGGAATCAGCCCCAGCATTTT.